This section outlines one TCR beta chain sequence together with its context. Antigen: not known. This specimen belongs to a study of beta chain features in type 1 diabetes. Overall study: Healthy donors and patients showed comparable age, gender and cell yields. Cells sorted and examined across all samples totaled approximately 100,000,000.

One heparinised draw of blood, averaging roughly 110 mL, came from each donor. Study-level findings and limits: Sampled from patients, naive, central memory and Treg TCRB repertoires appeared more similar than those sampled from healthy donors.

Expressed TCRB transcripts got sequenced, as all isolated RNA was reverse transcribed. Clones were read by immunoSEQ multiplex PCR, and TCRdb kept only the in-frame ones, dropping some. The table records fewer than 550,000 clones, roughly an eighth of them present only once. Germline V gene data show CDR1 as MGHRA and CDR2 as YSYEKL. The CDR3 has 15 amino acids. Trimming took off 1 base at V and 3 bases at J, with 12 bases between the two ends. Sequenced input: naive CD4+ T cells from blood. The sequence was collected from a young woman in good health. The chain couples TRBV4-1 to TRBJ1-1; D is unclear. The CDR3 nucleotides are TGCGCCAGCAGCCAAGGTCCGGGATGGGACACTGAAGCTTTCTTT. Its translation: CASSQGPGWDTEAFF.